The rows below give T cell receptor beta chains drawn from one sample of a study of shared clonotypes between healthy human individuals. This table comes from immunoSEQ multiplex PCR, and its TCRdb copy is limited to in-frame clones, with some not included. This sample has approximately 530,000 clones, with 90% to 96% found just once. Sequenced input: naive CD4+ T cells sorted from blood. The origin of the receptors is a woman aged 25-40 years in good health. CDR3s include the opening cysteine and the closing phenylalanine or tryptophan. D genes are given only for firm matches. Rows may omit the clone size; those that give it use once, few, many or a size class.

D gene | J gene | V gene | clone size | CDR3 protein | CDR3 DNA
- | TRBJ2-7 | TRBV11-2 | - | CASSLGRVAYEQYF | TGTGCCAGCAGCTTAGGCAGGGTCGCCTACGAGCAGTACTTC
TRBD2 | TRBJ2-1 | TRBV6-4 | - | CASSDSGLAGNEQFF | TGTGCCAGCAGTGACTCAGGACTAGCTGGCAATGAGCAGTTCTTC
TRBD2 | TRBJ2-1 | TRBV7-6 | - | CASNTIGGGRAAEQFF | TGTGCCAGCAACACTATTGGGGGCGGGAGGGCGGCTGAGCAGTTCTTC
- | TRBJ1-2 | TRBV6-1 | - | CASSLYRDADYGYTF | TGTGCCAGCAGCCTGTACCGGGACGCTGACTATGGCTACACCTTC
- | TRBJ2-3 | TRBV29-1 | - | CSVLPPGGTDTQYF | TGCAGCGTCCTCCCCCCGGGAGGCACAGATACGCAGTATTTT
- | TRBJ2-5 | TRBV18 | - | CASSPGETQYF | TGTGCCAGCTCACCGGGAGAGACCCAGTACTTC
- | TRBJ1-4 | TRBV28 | - | CASSPYDISLGEKLFF | TGTGCCAGCAGTCCCTATGACATTTCTTTGGGGGAAAAACTGTTTTTT
TRBD1 | TRBJ2-2 | TRBV4-1 | - | CASSQEGRTGGAGELFF | TGCGCCAGCAGCCAAGAAGGGAGGACAGGGGGGGCCGGGGAGCTGTTTTTT
- | TRBJ2-1 | TRBV19 | - | CASSGVRTLGSNEQFF | TGTGCCAGTAGTGGGGTGAGGACGCTTGGATCCAATGAGCAGTTCTTC
TRBD2 | TRBJ2-1 | TRBV14 | - | CASSPQGTGRAVEQFF | TGTGCCAGCAGCCCACAAGGGACCGGGAGGGCCGTTGAGCAGTTCTTC
- | TRBJ2-2 | TRBV6-6 | - | CASSYPPGELFF | TGTGCCAGCAGTTATCCCCCCGGGGAGCTGTTTTTT
- | TRBJ2-7 | TRBV6-1 | - | CASIGQGGSYEQYF | TGTGCCAGCATTGGCCAGGGTGGATCCTACGAGCAGTACTTC
TRBD1 | TRBJ2-1 | TRBV27 | - | CASSLEVGTGDYNEQFF | TGTGCCAGCAGTTTAGAGGTCGGGACAGGGGACTACAATGAGCAGTTCTTC
- | TRBJ1-3 | TRBV6-1 | once | CASSEARAGNTIYF | TGTGCCAGCAGTGAAGCTAGAGCTGGAAACACCATATATTTT
TRBD2 | TRBJ2-5 | TRBV5-1 | - | CASSPLLLSGEQETQYF | TGCGCCAGCAGCCCCCTCCTGCTGAGCGGGGAACAAGAGACCCAGTACTTC
TRBD1 | TRBJ2-5 | TRBV29-1 | - | CSVDRGVETQYF | TGCAGCGTGGACAGGGGAGTGGAGACCCAGTACTTC
TRBD2 | TRBJ2-3 | TRBV2 | - | CASLTRTSGSADTQYF | TGTGCCAGCCTTACGAGGACTAGCGGGAGTGCAGATACGCAGTATTTT
- | TRBJ1-1 | TRBV14 | - | CASSQVLNTEAFF | TGTGCCAGCAGCCAAGTTTTGAACACTGAAGCTTTCTTT
TRBD2 | TRBJ2-2 | TRBV5-1 | - | CASSSGTSGNTGELFF | TGCGCCAGCAGCTCTGGGACTAGCGGGAACACCGGGGAGCTGTTTTTT
TRBD1 | TRBJ2-7 | TRBV7-8 | - | CASSRDRGPVDEQYF | TGTGCCAGCAGCCGCGACAGGGGACCGGTCGATGAGCAGTACTTC
- | TRBJ1-1 | TRBV28 | - | CASSSIPGVNTEAFF | TGTGCCAGCAGTTCGATTCCGGGGGTGAACACTGAAGCTTTCTTT
TRBD2 | TRBJ2-7 | TRBV6-6 | - | CASSFGPRTREQYF | TGTGCCAGCAGCTTCGGGCCCAGGACTAGGGAGCAGTACTTC
TRBD2 | TRBJ2-5 | TRBV4-1 | - | CASSQGREDETQYF | TGCGCCAGCAGCCAGGGACGGGAGGATGAGACCCAGTACTTC
TRBD2 | TRBJ2-7 | TRBV9 | - | CASSAGLVPEQYF | TGTGCCAGCAGCGCGGGACTAGTCCCCGAGCAGTACTTC
- | TRBJ2-7 | TRBV21-1 | - | CASSKGHANAYEQYF | TGTGCCAGCAGCAAAGGGCACGCAAACGCCTACGAGCAGTACTTC
- | TRBJ2-7 | TRBV2 | - | CASSITGTPGYEQYF | TGTGCCAGCAGCATAACTGGGACTCCGGGCTACGAGCAGTACTTC
TRBD1 | TRBJ2-2 | TRBV2 | - | CASKRDRATGELFF | TGTGCCAGCAAACGGGACAGGGCAACCGGGGAGCTGTTTTTT
TRBD1 | TRBJ2-7 | TRBV28 | once | CASNRQGHRNEQYF | TGTGCCAGCAACCGACAGGGGCATCGAAACGAGCAGTACTTC
TRBD1 | TRBJ2-3 | TRBV4-1 | - | CASSLTGTDTQYF | TGCGCCAGCAGCCTGACAGGGACAGATACGCAGTATTTT
- | TRBJ1-5 | TRBV28 | - | CASSPEAGVSNQPQHF | TGTGCCAGCAGTCCAGAGGCAGGGGTTAGCAATCAGCCCCAGCATTTT
- | TRBJ2-3 | TRBV19 | - | CATSIVGVDTQYF | TGTGCCACCAGTATTGTAGGGGTGGATACGCAGTATTTT
TRBD1 | TRBJ1-5 | TRBV27 | - | CASSDREDIQPQHF | TGTGCCAGCAGCGACAGGGAGGACATTCAGCCCCAGCATTTT
TRBD2 | TRBJ2-7 | TRBV7-9 | - | CASSSVAGSDYEQYF | TGTGCCAGCAGCTCAGTAGCGGGAAGCGACTACGAGCAGTACTTC
- | TRBJ2-2 | TRBV7-2 | - | CASSPLTGELFF | TGTGCCAGCAGCCCGCTTACCGGGGAGCTGTTTTTT
TRBD1 | TRBJ2-1 | TRBV18 | - | CASSPGRDRVLEQFF | TGTGCCAGCTCACCAGGCCGGGACAGGGTCTTAGAGCAGTTCTTC
TRBD1 | TRBJ1-1 | TRBV11-2 | - | CASSSQGDTEAFF | TGTGCCAGCAGCTCCCAGGGGGACACTGAAGCTTTCTTT
- | TRBJ1-1 | TRBV25-1 | - | CASSDSPASTRAFF | TGTGCCAGCAGTGATTCCCCGGCCTCCACTAGAGCTTTCTTT
TRBD1 | TRBJ1-1 | TRBV6-5 | - | CASRGTGKNTEAFF | TGTGCCAGCAGGGGGACAGGGAAGAACACTGAAGCTTTCTTT
TRBD1 | TRBJ2-1 | TRBV5-1 | - | CASSPGQNYNEQFF | TGCGCCAGCAGCCCGGGACAGAACTACAATGAGCAGTTCTTC
- | TRBJ2-1 | TRBV19 | - | CASSLQPPGAYNEQFF | TGTGCCAGTAGCCTCCAGCCCCCGGGGGCCTACAATGAGCAGTTCTTC
- | TRBJ1-4 | TRBV6-1 | - | CASSDWGATNEKLFF | TGTGCCAGCAGTGATTGGGGGGCAACTAATGAAAAACTGTTTTTT
- | TRBJ2-2 | TRBV10-1 | - | CASSDPRGSGTGELFF | TGCGCCAGCAGTGACCCAAGAGGGAGTGGTACCGGGGAGCTGTTTTTT
- | TRBJ2-3 | TRBV7-9 | - | CASSGRDSSTDTQYF | TGTGCCAGCAGCGGCCGGGACTCCAGCACAGATACGCAGTATTTT
- | TRBJ1-2 | TRBV6-1 | - | CASSDLGRIYGYTF | TGTGCCAGCAGTGATTTGGGACGGATCTATGGCTACACCTTC
TRBD1 | TRBJ2-5 | TRBV11-3 | - | CASSPGTAWTGHQETQYF | TGTGCCAGCAGCCCCGGCACGGCTTGGACAGGGCATCAAGAGACCCAGTACTTC
- | TRBJ2-7 | TRBV6-5 | - | CASSFQPGLTPGEQYF | TGTGCCAGCAGTTTCCAACCGGGACTCACGCCGGGGGAGCAGTACTTC
- | TRBJ1-2 | TRBV28 | - | CAIGRGDYGYTF | TGTGCCATCGGGCGGGGGGACTATGGCTACACCTTC
TRBD1 | TRBJ1-1 | TRBV19 | - | CASSPGQEVYEAFF | TGTGCCAGTAGCCCGGGACAGGAGGTTTATGAAGCTTTCTTT
TRBD2 | TRBJ2-7 | TRBV10-2 | - | CASSAPSGSNEQYF | TGCGCCAGCAGTGCCCCTAGCGGGAGCAACGAGCAGTACTTC
TRBD2 | TRBJ2-2 | TRBV6-6 | - | CASLSGTLWAGELFF | TGTGCCAGCCTGAGCGGGACCCTTTGGGCCGGGGAGCTGTTTTTT
TRBD2 | TRBJ2-3 | TRBV2 | - | CAGGSGTSFPDTQYF | TGTGCCGGGGGATCTGGGACTAGCTTCCCAGATACGCAGTATTTT
- | TRBJ1-2 | TRBV11-2 | - | CASSGWGGPYGYTF | TGTGCCAGCAGCGGATGGGGGGGTCCCTATGGCTACACCTTC
- | TRBJ2-3 | TRBV9 | - | CASSPRRISTDTQYF | TGTGCCAGCAGCCCAAGACGGATTAGCACAGATACGCAGTATTTT
- | TRBJ2-3 | TRBV28 | - | CASTQDRNPSTDTQYF | TGTGCCAGCACCCAGGACAGAAACCCTAGCACAGATACGCAGTATTTT
TRBD2 | TRBJ2-7 | TRBV28 | few | CASTQGLAQYEQYF | TGTGCCAGCACTCAGGGACTAGCGCAATACGAGCAGTACTTC
- | TRBJ2-5 | TRBV10-3 | - | CAIRGAGETQYF | TGTGCCATCAGGGGTGCAGGAGAGACCCAGTACTTC